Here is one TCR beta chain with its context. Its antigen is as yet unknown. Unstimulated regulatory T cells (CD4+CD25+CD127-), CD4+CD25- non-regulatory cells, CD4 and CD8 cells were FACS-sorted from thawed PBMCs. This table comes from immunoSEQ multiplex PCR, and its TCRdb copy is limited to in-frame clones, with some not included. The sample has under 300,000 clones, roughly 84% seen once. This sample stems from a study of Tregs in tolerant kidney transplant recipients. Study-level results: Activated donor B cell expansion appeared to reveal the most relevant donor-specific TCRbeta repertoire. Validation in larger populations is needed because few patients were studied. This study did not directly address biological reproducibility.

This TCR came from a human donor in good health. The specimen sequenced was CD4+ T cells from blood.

The chain's CDR3 is CASSAGRGNGYTF. CDR3 nucleotide sequence: TGTGCCAGCAGCGCCGGCCGGGGTAATGGCTACACCTTC. The V and J genes are TRBV9 and TRBJ1-2; D gene ambiguous. Per the germline V gene, CDR1 is SGDLS and CDR2 is YYNGEE. The ends were cut back, 3 bases at V and 6 bases at J, with 12 bases in the middle. The CDR3 is made up of 13 amino acids. Complete variable domain (other parts from reference TRBV9 and TRBJ1-2): DSGVTQTPKHLITATGQRVTLRCSPRSGDLSVYWYQQSLDQGLQFLIQYYNGEERAKGNILERFSAQQFPDLHSELNLSSLELGDSALYFCASSAGRGNGYTFGSGTRLTVV.